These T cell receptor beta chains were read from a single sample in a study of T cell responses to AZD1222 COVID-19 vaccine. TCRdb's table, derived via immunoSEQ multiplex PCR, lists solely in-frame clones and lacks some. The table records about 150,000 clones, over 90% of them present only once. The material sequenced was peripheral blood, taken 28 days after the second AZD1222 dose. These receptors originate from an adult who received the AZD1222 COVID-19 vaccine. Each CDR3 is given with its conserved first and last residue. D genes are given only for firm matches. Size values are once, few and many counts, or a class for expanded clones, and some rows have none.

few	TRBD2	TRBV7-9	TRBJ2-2	TGTGCCAGCAGCTTATTTCCCCCGAGCGGGGGACTCACCGGGGAGCTGTTTTTT	CASSLFPPSGGLTGELFF
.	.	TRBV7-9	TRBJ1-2	TGTGCCAGCAGCTCCGGTCGGGGAATGTTCGGCTACACCTTC	CASSSGRGMFGYTF
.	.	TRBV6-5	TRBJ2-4	TGTGCCGGAAAAAAGGGTGACATTCAGTACTTC	CAGKKGDIQYF
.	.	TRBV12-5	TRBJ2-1	TGTGCTAGCGCGGGATTCTCCTACAATGAGCAGTTCTTC	CASAGFSYNEQFF
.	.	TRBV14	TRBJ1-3	TGTGCCAGCAGCCCACAGGGCATCTCTGGAAACACCATATATTTT	CASSPQGISGNTIYF
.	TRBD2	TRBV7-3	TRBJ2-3	TGTGCCAGCAGCTTTTCTGGGTTGCGGGAGGCCCCAGGCGATACGCAGTATTTT	CASSFSGLREAPGDTQYF
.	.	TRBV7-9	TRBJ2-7	TGTGCCAGCAGCTCAAACGTAGGCGTTCTCTCCTACGAGCAGTACTTC	CASSSNVGVLSYEQYF
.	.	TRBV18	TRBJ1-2	TGTGCCAGCTCACCAACGGATTATGGCTACACCTTC	CASSPTDYGYTF
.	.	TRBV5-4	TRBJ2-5	TGTGCCAGCAGCCCCGTTCCGGATGAGACCCAGTACTTC	CASSPVPDETQYF
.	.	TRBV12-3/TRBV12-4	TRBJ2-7	TGTGCCAGCTCCCGACCAGGGATCTACGAGCAGTACTTC	CASSRPGIYEQYF
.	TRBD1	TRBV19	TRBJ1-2	TGTGCCAGTAGCCAACCCGCGACAGGGAACTATGGCTACACCTTC	CASSQPATGNYGYTF
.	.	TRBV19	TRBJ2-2	TGTGCCAGTAGTATAGGCGGCGGACACCTTCTCGGGGAGCTGTTTTTT	CASSIGGGHLLGELFF
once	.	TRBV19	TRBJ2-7	TGTGCCAGTAGTATTCGGAGCGGGACAGAAGCCTACGAGCAGTACTTC	CASSIRSGTEAYEQYF
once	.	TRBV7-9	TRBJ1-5	TGTGCCAGCAGTTCGGGGGGAGATAGCAATCAGCCCCAGCATTTT	CASSSGGDSNQPQHF
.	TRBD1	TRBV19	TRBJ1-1	TGTGCCAGTAGTATAGGCCGGGTACGGACAGGTCCTCCCGAAGCTTTCTTT	CASSIGRVRTGPPEAFF
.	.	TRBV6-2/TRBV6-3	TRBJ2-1	TGTGCCAGCAGTTCCCTGGAGCGGGCAAATGAGCAGTTCTTC	CASSSLERANEQFF
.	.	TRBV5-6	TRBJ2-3	TGTGCCAGCAGCTTGCCCCTCACAGATACGCAGTATTTT	CASSLPLTDTQYF
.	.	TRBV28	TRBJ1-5	TGTGCCAGCAGTTCTTATGAGGGGGTGGGGAATCAGCCCCAGCATTTT	CASSSYEGVGNQPQHF
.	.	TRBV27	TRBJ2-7	TGTGCCAGCAGTTTCCAGGGGCGAGGGGGGTACGAGCAGTACTTC	CASSFQGRGGYEQYF
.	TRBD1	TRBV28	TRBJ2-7	TGTGCCAGCAGCATCAGCAGTGGACAGGGAGGATGGGAGCAGTACTTC	CASSISSGQGGWEQYF
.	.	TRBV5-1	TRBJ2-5	TGCGCCAGCAGCTTCATGATTCGGGGGAGCGGGGAGACCCAGTACTTC	CASSFMIRGSGETQYF
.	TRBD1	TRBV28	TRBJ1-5	TGTGCCAGCAGTCGGGACAGGGAGCGACGTCAGCCCCAGCATTTT	CASSRDRERRQPQHF
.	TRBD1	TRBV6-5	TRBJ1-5	TGTGCCAGCAGGCCGACAGGGGCCAGCAATCAGCCCCAGCATTTT	CASRPTGASNQPQHF
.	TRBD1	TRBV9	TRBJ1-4	TGTGCCAGCAGCGTGGGGACAGGGATTAACTATGAAAAACTGTTTTTT	CASSVGTGINYEKLFF
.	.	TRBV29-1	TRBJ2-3	TGCAGCGTTGGTGGCCCGCCTAGGACAGATACGCAGTATTTT	CSVGGPPRTDTQYF
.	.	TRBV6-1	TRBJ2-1	TGTGCCAGCAGTGAACCAGGAGACTATTACAATGAGCAGTTCTTC	CASSEPGDYYNEQFF
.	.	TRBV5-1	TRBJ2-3	TGCGCCAGCAGCCCACCAGCGAAGAGCACAGATACGCAGTATTTT	CASSPPAKSTDTQYF
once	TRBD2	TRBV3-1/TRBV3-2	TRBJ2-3	TGTGCCAGCAGTCTGGCCGGGACTAGCGGATTCACAGATACGCAGTATTTT	CASSLAGTSGFTDTQYF
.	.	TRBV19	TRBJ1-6	TGTGGCACCAGGTTAAACTATAATTCACCCCTCCACTTT	CGTRLNYNSPLHF
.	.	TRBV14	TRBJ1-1	TGTGCCAGCAGCCAATGGGGGAACACTGAAGCTTTCTTT	CASSQWGNTEAFF
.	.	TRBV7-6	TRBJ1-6	TGTGCCAGCAGCTTCAGATCCTATAATTCACCCCTCCACTTT	CASSFRSYNSPLHF
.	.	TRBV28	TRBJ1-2	TGTGCCAGCAGTTTATGGTCGGGGGGCAGAAGGGGCTACACCTTC	CASSLWSGGRRGYTF
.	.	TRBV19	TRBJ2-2	TGTGCCACCCGAGTTAACACCGGGGAGCTGTTTTTT	CATRVNTGELFF
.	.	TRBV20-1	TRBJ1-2	TGCAGTGCGACGCTGGGGGGCTACACCTTC	CSATLGGYTF
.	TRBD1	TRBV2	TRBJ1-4	TGTGCCAGCAGTGACGACAGGGGGGGAGAAAAACTGTTTTTT	CASSDDRGGEKLFF
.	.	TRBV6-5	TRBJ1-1	TGTGCCAGCAGGGGAGGATGGCAAACTGAAGCTTTCTTT	CASRGGWQTEAFF
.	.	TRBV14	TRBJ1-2	TGTGCCAGCAGCCAACGTGGGAGGGCCTATGGCTACACCTTC	CASSQRGRAYGYTF
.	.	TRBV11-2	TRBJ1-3	TGTGCCAGCAGCGGTCCCGGGACCCAGAGCTCTGGAAACACCATATATTTT	CASSGPGTQSSGNTIYF
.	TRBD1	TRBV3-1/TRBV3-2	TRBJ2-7	TGTGCCAGCAGCAGGGACAGCTCCTACGAGCAGTACTTC	CASSRDSSYEQYF
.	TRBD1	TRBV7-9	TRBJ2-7	TGTGCCAGCAGCTTGCCGGGACAGTACTACGAGCAGTACTTC	CASSLPGQYYEQYF